This T cell receptor (beta chain) was captured in a study of technical replicates of blood from several donors. Germline V lookup: CDR1 SGHTA, CDR2 FQGNSA. Trimming removed 3 bases at V and 4 bases at J, with 13 bases between. CDR3 length: 14 amino acids. Produced via immunoSEQ multiplex PCR; TCRdb's table is partial and in-frame only. This sample has over 50,000 clones, with approximately 84% found just once. The material sequenced was PBMCs. This sequence originates from a human donor in good health. Some clones in this sample may be carry-over from other donors' samples. The chain carries TRBV7-2 and TRBJ2-7, with a tentative D call TRBD1 (6 bases). The CDR3 here is CASSLQQGWYEQYF. The CDR3 region has the DNA TGTGCCAGCAGCTTGCAACAGGGTTGGTACGAGCAGTACTTC.